The 13 T cell receptor beta chains listed next were all sequenced from one sample in a study of cytomegalovirus exposure and HLA in healthy donors. With 60 Vbeta and 13 Jbeta primers, the PCR was carried out. The assay was immunoSEQ multiplex PCR, and TCRdb's table has in-frame clones only and misses some. The sample consists of some 170,000 clones, around 75% of them appearing once. Sequenced material: PBMCs. The receptors derive from a man younger than 30 in good health and CMV-seropositive.

Only a few counts were recorded for this clone. The rearrangement links TRBV5-8 to TRBJ1-6; D is unresolved. Germline values: CDR1 SGHTS, CDR2 YDEGEE. CDR3 length: 15 amino acids. With 1 base removed from V and 7 bases from J, the gap between germline ends came to 12 bases. The CDR3 bases are TGTGCCAGCAGCTTGTTGTCCAGATTGAATTCACCCCTCCACTTT. It specifies CASSLLSRLNSPLHF.

The chain joins TRBV11-3 to TRBJ2-6; possibly TRBD2 for D (6 bases). The V gene's germline CDR1 is SGHNT and CDR2 YENEEA. Trimming cost V 3 bases and J 0 bases, with 12 bases left between them. The CDR3 spans 17 residues. CDR3 in DNA: TGTGCCAGCAGCTTCCCCCCCGGGAGCTCTGGGGCCAACGTCCTGACTTTC. As protein: CASSFPPGSSGANVLTF.

This clone has just a few counts. The chain is built from TRBV27 and TRBJ2-1; 12 bases fit TRBD2. With V trimmed by 3 bases and J by 10 bases, 10 bases remained unmatched. CDR3 length: 16 residues. Germline V gene data show CDR1 as MNHEY and CDR2 as SMNVEV (reference sequence). CDR3 in amino acids: CASSFSLAGGPAEQFF. The CDR3 DNA follows: TGTGCCAGCAGTTTTAGTCTAGCGGGAGGGCCCGCGGAGCAGTTCTTC.

With regard to this clone: Its ends do not fully match the called genes, so a read error is possible. The chain links TRBV10-3 to TRBJ1-1; 8 bases align to TRBD1. Germline V gene data show CDR1 as ENHRY and CDR2 as SYGVKD. The CDR3 length is 15 residues. CDR3 coding DNA: TGTGCCATCGGGGGCGCGGACAGGGTGAAGACTGAAGCTTTCTTT. This encodes CAIGGADRVKTEAFF.

The chain recombines TRBV6-1 with TRBJ2-5, with TRBD1 identical over 8 bases. CDR1 and CDR2 (germline): MNHNS, SASEGT. Unmatched junction bases numbered 8, after V lost 4 bases and J lost 1 base. There are 16 residues in the CDR3. The CDR3 sequence: CASSAQGAYFQETQYF. As DNA, the CDR3 is TGTGCCAGCAGTGCCCAGGGGGCATACTTCCAAGAGACCCAGTACTTC.

J is TRBJ2-1 and V is TRBV25-1, with a weak D call TRBD1 (6 bases). Deletions cut 7 bases from V and 8 bases from J, with 15 bases between. In germline, CDR1 is MGHDK, CDR2 SYGVNS. This CDR3 contains 13 residues. CDR3: CASTPIQGYEQFF. CDR3 bases: TGTGCCAGCACCCCCATTCAGGGGTATGAGCAGTTCTTC.

This sequence joins TRBV28 and TRBJ1-5; 10 bases are a match to TRBD1. The germline gives CDR1 MDHEN, CDR2 SYDVKM. V gave up 4 bases and J gave up 7 bases; unmatched junction bases: 7. CDR3 length: 15 amino acids. The CDR3 sequence is CASSSGQGVSQPQHF. CDR3 DNA sequence: TGTGCCAGCAGTTCAGGACAGGGGGTATCCCAGCCCCAGCATTTT.

The rearrangement uses TRBV9 and TRBJ2-3; 10 bases match TRBD2. Trimming at V came to 0 bases and at J to 2 bases, leaving 3 bases not matched to a gene. The CDR3 spans 16 residues. Germline V gene lookup returns CDR1 SGDLS and CDR2 YYNGEE. The CDR3: CASSVVAGGPTDTQYF. CDR3 DNA: TGTGCCAGCAGCGTAGTAGCGGGGGGCCCCACAGATACGCAGTATTTT.

The J gene is TRBJ1-2, the V gene TRBV5-6; D is unresolved. Germline assignment: CDR1 SGHDT and CDR2 YYEEEE. CDR3 length equals 14 residues. V shed 4 bases and J shed 3 bases, with 13 bases lying between them. Written as DNA, the CDR3 is TGTGCCAGCAGCCCTCCGCAGGCATACTATGGCTACACCTTC. Encoded protein: CASSPPQAYYGYTF.

V is TRBV2 and J is TRBJ2-1; 8 bases fit TRBD1. CDR1 SNHLY and CDR2 FYNNEI come from the germline V gene. V was pared by 0 bases and J by 8 bases, with 9 bases of the junction left unmatched. The CDR3 has 16 residues. The CDR3 DNA sequence: TGTGCCAGCAGTGAAGCGCGTCCAGGGGGCAGCGATGAGCAGTTCTTC. Amino acid sequence: CASSEARPGGSDEQFF.

CDR3 sequence: CASSFSGDSFNQPQHF. CDR3 DNA: TGTGCCAGCAGTTTTTCAGGGGACAGCTTCAATCAGCCCCAGCATTTT. The rearrangement uses TRBV28 and TRBJ1-5, with 7 bases aligning to TRBD1. Germline V gene data show CDR1 as MDHEN and CDR2 as SYDVKM. The CDR3 is 16 amino acids. V lost 3 bases, J lost 3 bases, and 8 bases stayed unmatched.

This clone came up a few times. J is TRBJ1-2 and V is TRBV4-2, with TRBD1 matching 7 bases. The junction had 9 bases not matched to a gene; V was cut back by 4 bases and J by 7 bases. In germline, CDR1 is LGHNA, CDR2 YNFKEQ. The CDR3 sequence is 14 residues long. CDR3 nucleotides: TGTGCCAGCAGCCGTACAGGGGCTGAGGGTGGCTACACCTTC. This gives the protein CASSRTGAEGGYTF.

By sample fraction, this clone is medium-sized. The chain recombines TRBV11-1 with TRBJ2-7; D remains ambiguous. CDR1 SGHAT and CDR2 FQDESV come from the germline V gene (reference sequence). V was shortened by 3 bases and J by 0 bases, with 9 bases between the two germline ends. The CDR3 extends over 14 amino acids. CDR3 amino acids: CASSFWAVSYEQYV. In DNA form, the CDR3 reads TGTGCCAGCAGCTTTTGGGCAGTCTCCTACGAGCAGTACGTC.